A selection of T cell receptor beta chains follows, all from one sample in a study of cytomegalovirus exposure and HLA in healthy donors. Sequencing used immunoSEQ multiplex PCR; TCRdb keeps in-frame clones, though not all of them. This sample yields about 160,000 clones, of which over 60% are seen a single time; over 2.5% belongs to the top ten. What was sequenced was PBMCs. The source is a woman in her 30s in good health and CMV-seronegative. Both conserved end residues are part of each CDR3. A D gene is named only where the DNA matches it firmly. Clone size appears in some rows only: once, few, many, or a class for an expanded clone.

d_call j_call v_call clone_size cdr3_nt cdr3_aa
TRBD2 TRBJ2-5 TRBV7-2 NA TGTGCCAGCAGCGACCCCCGACTAGCGGGCGTAGAGACCCAGTACTTC CASSDPRLAGVETQYF
NA TRBJ2-6 TRBV9 NA TGTGCCAGCAGCGTAGCGGGAACTGGGGCCAACGTCCTGACTTTC CASSVAGTGANVLTF
NA TRBJ1-5 TRBV27 NA TGTGCCAGCAGTCCTAATCAGCCCCAGCATTTT CASSPNQPQHF
NA TRBJ2-1 TRBV10-2 NA TGCGCCAGCAGTGAAACTAGCTACAATGAGCAGTTCTTC CASSETSYNEQFF
TRBD1 TRBJ1-3 TRBV5-1 NA TGCGCCAGCAGCTTGGGACAGGGCTACTCTGGAAACACCATATATTTT CASSLGQGYSGNTIYF
NA TRBJ1-5 TRBV6-5 NA TGTGCCAGCAGGTATAGCGGTGGTGTGGATCAGCCCCAGCATTTT CASRYSGGVDQPQHF
NA TRBJ2-7 TRBV10-3 NA TGTGCCATCAGTGAGTCGGGCGGGGCCTTCTACGAGCAGTACTTC CAISESGGAFYEQYF
NA TRBJ1-1 TRBV5-1 NA TGCGCCAGCAATCCCAGCGCAGGAGGGAACACTGAAGCTTTCTTT CASNPSAGGNTEAFF
NA TRBJ2-2 TRBV5-1 few TGCGCCAGCAGCACAGGGACGATCATCACCGGGGAGCTGTTTTTT CASSTGTIITGELFF
TRBD1 TRBJ2-2 TRBV14 few TGTGCCAGCAGCCCCGACAGGGGCGCGACCGGGGAGCTGTTTTTT CASSPDRGATGELFF
NA TRBJ1-1 TRBV2 NA TGTGCCAGCATAATCGGGGGCACTGAAGCTTTCTTT CASIIGGTEAFF
NA TRBJ1-5 TRBV6-6 few TGTGCCAGCAGCCAACGGGCAGGGAGCAATCAGCCCCAGCATTTT CASSQRAGSNQPQHF
NA TRBJ2-5 TRBV18 once TGTGCCAGCTCACATCAACAACCCCAAGAGACCCAGTACTTC CASSHQQPQETQYF
TRBD1 TRBJ1-1 TRBV4-1 NA TGCGCCAGCAGCCAAGTCACAGGGGTGAACACTGAAGCTTTCTTT CASSQVTGVNTEAFF
NA TRBJ2-7 TRBV4-3 NA TGCGCCAGCAGCCAAGATGTGGCCTGGTCCTACGAGCAGTACTTC CASSQDVAWSYEQYF
NA TRBJ1-1 TRBV11-1 NA TGTGCCAGCAGCCTTGGGAGGGGAACTGAAGCTTTCTTT CASSLGRGTEAFF
TRBD2 TRBJ2-7 TRBV5-5 few TGTGCCAGCAGCCGGGGGCTAGCGGGGGATTCCTACGAGCAGTACTTC CASSRGLAGDSYEQYF
TRBD1 TRBJ2-5 TRBV6-1 NA TGTGCCAGCAGTGAAACCGGGACAGGGGAGACCCAGTACTTC CASSETGTGETQYF
NA TRBJ1-2 TRBV29-1 NA TGCAGCGCCCGCCGGACAGCCCTAGATGGCTACACCTTC CSARRTALDGYTF
TRBD2 TRBJ2-1 TRBV28 NA TGTGCCAGCAGTTGGTGGGGTAGCGGGAGGGTTAATGAGCAGTTCTTC CASSWWGSGRVNEQFF
NA TRBJ1-2 TRBV7-9 NA TGTGCCACCACTTTGGACAGCGACTACCGGGATAACTATGGCTACACCTTC CATTLDSDYRDNYGYTF
TRBD2 TRBJ2-3 TRBV7-3 once TGTGCCAGCAGCCCGTTCGGAAGCGGGGGGATAGCAGATACGCAGTATTTT CASSPFGSGGIADTQYF
TRBD1 TRBJ2-3 TRBV6-1 NA TGTGCCAGCAGTGGGTTTTCGGGACAGGGGGAGGATACGCAGTATTTT CASSGFSGQGEDTQYF
NA TRBJ1-1 TRBV10-3 few TGTGCCATCAGTGCTGACAGATACTACACTGAAGCTTTCTTT CAISADRYYTEAFF
NA TRBJ2-2 TRBV2 NA TGTGCCAGCAGTCGGGACACCGGGGAGCTGTTTTTT CASSRDTGELFF
NA TRBJ1-2 TRBV10-3 NA TGTGCCATCAGTGAGAGAACAGGCCCTTATGGCTACACCTTC CAISERTGPYGYTF
NA TRBJ2-7 TRBV7-9 few TGTTCCAGCAGCTTAAGCGACTACGAGCAGTACTTC CSSSLSDYEQYF
TRBD1 TRBJ1-6 TRBV19 NA TGTGCCAGTAAGGGGACAGGGAAACTTTCACCCCTCCACTTT CASKGTGKLSPLHF
TRBD1 TRBJ1-1 TRBV4-2 NA TGTGCCAGCAGCCAATCGGAGGGGGCGCATGACACTGAAGCTTTCTTT CASSQSEGAHDTEAFF
TRBD2 TRBJ2-1 TRBV6-4 NA TGTGCCAGCAGTGACCCCCTGCGGGAGAGCGTATACAATGAGCAGTTCTTC CASSDPLRESVYNEQFF
TRBD2 TRBJ2-2 TRBV4-3 NA TGCGCCAGCAGCCAACTTCGTAGCGGGGTGAACACCGGGGAGCTGTTTTTT CASSQLRSGVNTGELFF